The following is a T cell receptor (beta chain) sequence with its context. The antigen remains unidentified. Reverse transcription of about 0.5 to 1 ug RNA used random hexamers. A multiplex approach, immunoSEQ multiplex PCR, amplified TCR beta CDR3 across 54 Vbeta and 13 Jbeta. TCRdb recomputed calls from the immunoSEQ multiplex PCR reads with MiXCR, one row per CDR3 protein. The table shows about 120,000 distinct CDR3 sequences, with roughly 95% occurring only once. The entry originates in a study of CD8 T cells in Susac syndrome. Study as a whole: The sequenced Susac syndrome patients included five or six who had clinically active disease and eight or nine who were in remission. Treatment status at blood draw for the Susac syndrome patients was therapy-naive, corticosteroids, or intravenous immunoglobulin alone. Study-wide results and caveats: CD4+ T cell repertoires in Susac syndrome lacked clonal expansion.

Germline V gives CDR1 GTSNPN, CDR2 SVGIG (reference sequence). Trimming left V 0 bases short and J 7 bases short, with 15 bases between. CDR3 size: 15 residues. This clonotype was sampled from a human donor with Susac syndrome. The material sequenced was CD4+ T cells from PBMCs. The J gene is TRBJ1-4, the V gene TRBV30, with D possibly being TRBD1 (6 bases). The chain's CDR3 is CAWSVSGAAGEKLFF. The CDR3 coding sequence is TGTGCCTGGAGTGTATCGGGGGCAGCAGGTGAAAAACTGTTTTTT.